Listed below are T cell receptor beta chains from one sample, sequenced in a study of blood T cell repertoires in COVID-19. Profiling relied on immunoSEQ multiplex PCR, and the TCRdb table lists in-frame clones only, not all of them. The sample includes just under 50,000 clones, roughly 82% of them seen just once. Sequenced input: peripheral blood. The receptors derive from a human donor in a cohort sampled during active COVID-19. Both conserved end residues are part of each CDR3. D genes are given only for firm matches. A clone size is listed for some rows: how often the clone was seen (once, few, many), or a class if it is expanded.

>13|TRBJ2-7|TRBD2|TRBV27|-
TGTGCCAGCAGTATCGGGAGGGGAAGGGTGCAGTACTTC
CASSIGRGRVQYF
>15|TRBJ2-7|-|TRBV28|-
TGTGCCAGCAGTACCAAGCGGTCGGTCTCCTACGAGCAGTACTTC
CASSTKRSVSYEQYF
>15|TRBJ2-7|TRBD2|TRBV29-1|-
TGCAGCGTCGCTCTGCTAGCGGGAGGGCGGTACGAGCAGTACTTC
CSVALLAGGRYEQYF
>13|TRBJ1-2|-|TRBV5-6|-
TGTGCCAGCAGCTTGGTGGGGGCCTATGGCTACACCTTC
CASSLVGAYGYTF
>15|TRBJ1-6|TRBD1|TRBV11-2|-
TGTGCCAGCAGCTCAAGGACAGGGTATAATTCACCCCTCCACTTT
CASSSRTGYNSPLHF
>15|TRBJ1-3|TRBD1|TRBV4-1|-
TGCGCCAGCAGCCAACGGACAGGGGGCCGAAACACCATATATTTT
CASSQRTGGRNTIYF
>13|TRBJ2-7|-|TRBV6-6|-
TGTGCCAGCAGTTACGGGCAGAACTACGAGCAGTACTTC
CASSYGQNYEQYF
>13|TRBJ2-1|-|TRBV5-6|-
TGTGCCACCAAGCTTGCACTTTACAATGAGCAGTTCTTC
CATKLALYNEQFF
>17|TRBJ2-1|TRBD2|TRBV5-4|once
TGTGCCAGCAGCTTGCGGCTAGCGGGAGGCGCCTACAATGAGCAGTTCTTC
CASSLRLAGGAYNEQFF
>16|TRBJ2-1|TRBD2|TRBV5-1|-
TGCGCCAGCAGCTTGGGGGGGACTAGCGGGAGCGATGAGCAGTTCTTC
CASSLGGTSGSDEQFF
>15|TRBJ1-1|TRBD1|TRBV28|-
TGTGCCAGCCAAGGACAGGGGGCCCCGGGGACTGAAGCTTTCTTT
CASQGQGAPGTEAFF
>14|TRBJ1-2|-|TRBV5-4|-
TGTGCCAGCAGCGGTGGGCCGGGAACCTATGGCTACACCTTC
CASSGGPGTYGYTF